This T cell receptor (beta chain) appears in the sequencing data of a study of PD-L1 blockade in urothelial cancer. Background on the study: In the patient group, most of the roughly 30 were males with bladder-origin urothelial cancer. Timepoints chosen for blood analysis were 3 weeks (second dose) and 6 weeks after treatment start.

The time point denotes: pretreatment peripheral blood. The germline V gene encodes CDR1 GTSNPN and CDR2 SVGIG (reference sequence). The CDR3 runs to 18 residues. V dropped 3 bases and J dropped 2; count of bases not matched to a gene: 11. With regard to this clone: Its specificity is unknown.

Synthetic TCR analog templates were spiked into all PCRs individually. Data came from immunoSEQ multiplex PCR; TCRdb stores just in-frame clones and leaves some out. The sample consists of tens of thousands of clones, approximately 80% of them appearing once. Findings and limits, study-wide: Better survival was predicted by below-median pretreatment blood TCR clonality.

V and J are TRBV30 and TRBJ2-6; 9 bases align to TRBD2. This TCR was recovered from a man between 65 and 85 years old with urothelial cancer. The specimen was PBMCs, collected around atezolizumab (anti-PD-L1) treatment. DNA for the CDR3: TGTGCCTGGAGGCTGGGGGGTAGCGGGAGTACTGGGGCCAACGTCCTGACTTTC. It is translated as CAWRLGGSGSTGANVLTF. Full variable domain (outside the CDR3, taken from reference TRBV30 and TRBJ2-6): SQTIHQWPATLVQPVGSPLSLECTVEGTSNPNLYWYRQAAGRGLQLLFYSVGIGQISSEVPQNLSASRPQDRQFILSSKKLLLSDSGFYLCAWRLGGSGSTGANVLTFGAGSRLTVL.